This T cell receptor beta chain was sequenced for a study of chemoradiotherapy in HPV16-positive cancers. Study in general: Candidate HPV-specific clones and shared TCR motifs came from a couple of HPV16-positive patients.

Clones were sequenced by immunoSEQ multiplex PCR, and TCRdb holds only the in-frame ones, with some missing. The sample carries 13,000 or so clones, approximately 70% recorded once. The sequence was collected from a human donor with HPV-associated anogenital cancer. Sample collection occurred from a patient who underwent chemoradiotherapy.

The CDR3 DNA reads as TGTGCCAGCAGGCTCAATCGACTAGCGGGGGCAGATGAGCAGTTCTTC. Protein: CASRLNRLAGADEQFF. This chain joins TRBV7-8 and TRBJ2-1; 12 bases fit TRBD2. The ends lost 6 bases at V and 8 bases at J; junction bases unmatched: 11. Germline lookup yields CDR1 SGHVS and CDR2 FQNEAQ. This CDR3 comprises 16 residues.